These T cell receptor beta chains were read from a single sample in a study of early T cells in non-severe SARS-CoV-2 infection. TCRdb independently ran MiXCR on the 5' RACE reads; one entry per CDR3 protein. The data show some 38,000 distinct CDR3 sequences, around 5% seen once. Sequenced material: whole blood. These receptors all come from an adult who was a healthcare worker with PCR-confirmed SARS-CoV-2 infection or an uninfected control (not recorded which). Each CDR3 is given with its conserved first and last residue. A D gene is named only where the DNA matches it firmly. Part of the rows lack a size; the others show once, few, many or a class for expanded clones.

- TRBJ2-2 TRBV19 TRBD2 TGTGCCAGTAGTATAAGCACTTCGGGGGGCGGGGAGCTGTTTTTT CASSISTSGGGELFF
- TRBJ2-1 TRBV6-6 TRBD2 TGTGCCAGCACCAAGGGCGGACTAGGCGTGGGTGAGCAGTTCTTC CASTKGGLGVGEQFF
few TRBJ2-5 TRBV18 - TGTGCCAGCTCACCACTAGACTCCGCGGAGACCCAGTACTTC CASSPLDSAETQYF
- TRBJ2-3 TRBV6-6 TRBD2 TGTGCCAGCAACACACGGGGGGTCGAAACAGATACGCAGTATTTT CASNTRGVETDTQYF
many TRBJ2-7 TRBV20-1 - TGCAGTGCTTATAGCGGACAGTCGTACGAGCAGTACTTC CSAYSGQSYEQYF
- TRBJ2-2 TRBV20-1 - TGCAGTGCTAGAGAACGGAGCACCGGGGAGCTGTTTTTT CSARERSTGELFF
many TRBJ2-5 TRBV11-2 TRBD1 TGTGCCAGCAGCTCGTCGGGACAGCTTAGAGAGACCCAGTACTTC CASSSSGQLRETQYF
many TRBJ1-1 TRBV11-2 - TGTGCCAGCAGCTTGGGGATGAACACTGAAGCTTTCTTT CASSLGMNTEAFF
many TRBJ2-7 TRBV5-1 TRBD2 TGCGCCAGCAGCCCACTAGCGGGAGGGCCCTACGAGCAGTACTTC CASSPLAGGPYEQYF
few TRBJ2-1 TRBV7-2 TRBD2 TGTGCCAGCAGCAGAGCTAGCGGCTCCTACAATGAGCAGTTCTTC CASSRASGSYNEQFF
few TRBJ1-2 TRBV7-9 - TGTGCCAGCGGCAGGGAGACGGATGGCTACACCTTC CASGRETDGYTF
many TRBJ2-5 TRBV9 - TGTGCCAGCAGCGTGGCGGGAAGGAAAGAGACCCAGTACTTC CASSVAGRKETQYF
many TRBJ1-6 TRBV12-3/TRBV12-4 - TGTGCCAGCAGTTTGAGCTCGCCGTATTCACCCCTCCACTTT CASSLSSPYSPLHF
few TRBJ2-7 TRBV11-2 TRBD2 TGTGCCAGCAGCTTCGACGGAGCGGGAGGGACCTACGAGCAGTACTTC CASSFDGAGGTYEQYF
many TRBJ2-1 TRBV28 TRBD2 TGTGCCAGCAGTTTATTGGGACTAGAGGACAATGAGCAGTTCTTC CASSLLGLEDNEQFF
- TRBJ2-7 TRBV5-1 TRBD1 TGCGCCAGCAGCGACGGACAGGGTGTTGGCGAGCAGTACTTC CASSDGQGVGEQYF
many TRBJ2-5 TRBV6-6 - TGTGCCAGCAGCGACCGGTCCATCATTAACCAAGAGACCCAGTACTTC CASSDRSIINQETQYF
many TRBJ2-1 TRBV5-5 - TGTGCCAGCAGCTTGGCCCACCAGAGCGGACGTTCCTACAATGAGCAGTTCTTC CASSLAHQSGRSYNEQFF
many TRBJ2-5 TRBV9 TRBD2 TGTGCCAGCAGCGCCGGACTAGCGAACCAAGAGACCCAGTACTTC CASSAGLANQETQYF
many TRBJ1-1 TRBV18 - TGTGCCAGCTCACAAGCAGGGAGCCCTGAAGCTTTCTTT CASSQAGSPEAFF
- TRBJ1-2 TRBV6-6 TRBD1 TGTGCCAGCAGTTACCGGGGACAGGGAGGCACCTCCTTAGGTGGCTACACCTTC CASSYRGQGGTSLGGYTF
many TRBJ2-2 TRBV7-2 - TGTGCCAGCAGCTCCCTGTGGGGGGAGCTGTTTTTT CASSSLWGELFF
- TRBJ2-7 TRBV7-9 TRBD1 TGTGCCAGCAGCTCTGGACAGGGGGGCAACGAGCAGTACTTC CASSSGQGGNEQYF
few TRBJ2-5 TRBV30 TRBD1 TGTGCCTGGAGCCTCGGGACAGCCCAAGAGACCCAGTACTTC CAWSLGTAQETQYF
many TRBJ2-7 TRBV5-5 - TGTGCCAGCAGCTTTGAAGCGACCTACGAGCAGTACTTC CASSFEATYEQYF
many TRBJ1-3 TRBV20-1 - TGCAGTGCCTGGACACTCTCTGGAAACACCATATATTTT CSAWTLSGNTIYF
many TRBJ2-5 TRBV2 - TGTGCCAGCAGTGTGGACTACCAAGAGACCCAGTACTTC CASSVDYQETQYF
many TRBJ1-2 TRBV7-9 - TGTGCCAGCAGCTTAGCAGGGAGCTATGGCTACACCTTC CASSLAGSYGYTF
- TRBJ2-1 TRBV7-6 - TGTGCCAGCAGCTTACTGGATGAGCAGTTCTTC CASSLLDEQFF
many TRBJ1-5 TRBV7-2 - TGTGCCAGCAGCTTAGGCGGGTTTAATAGCAATCAGCCCCAGCATTTT CASSLGGFNSNQPQHF
many TRBJ1-5 TRBV19 - TGTGCCAGTAGTATAAGAACCGGGACAACTCATCAGCCCCAGCATTTT CASSIRTGTTHQPQHF
- TRBJ1-2 TRBV4-2 TRBD1 TGTGCCAGCAGCCAAGCGGGGACAGGACTATTCTATGGCTACACCTTC CASSQAGTGLFYGYTF
few TRBJ1-1 TRBV6-1 TRBD1 TGTGCCAGCAGTGTGGAGGGGGCGCGCACTGAAGCTTTCTTT CASSVEGARTEAFF
few TRBJ2-1 TRBV29-1 TRBD2 TGCAGCGTTACGCGGGAGACGGGCACGGAGTGGCAGTTCTTC CSVTRETGTEWQFF
- TRBJ2-7 TRBV12-3/TRBV12-4 - TGTGCCAGCAGTTTATTCCGGGGGTACTCCTACGAGCAGTACTTC CASSLFRGYSYEQYF
- TRBJ2-7 TRBV7-8 TRBD2 TGTGCCAGCAGCTTAGGCGGACTAGCGGGGGCCACCTACGAGCAGTACTTC CASSLGGLAGATYEQYF
many TRBJ2-2 TRBV12-3/TRBV12-4 TRBD2 TGTGCCAGCAGCCTTCTAGCGGGAGCGACCGGGGAGCTGTTTTTT CASSLLAGATGELFF
- TRBJ2-1 TRBV20-1 - TGCAGTCCCCTGGCCTACAATGAGCAGTTCTTC CSPLAYNEQFF
many TRBJ1-2 TRBV7-2 - TGTGCCAGCAGCTTAGCCCCTAACTATGGCTACACCTTC CASSLAPNYGYTF
many TRBJ1-1 TRBV11-1 TRBD1 TGTGCCAGCAGCTCACCCTACCGGGACAGGGGACGTCTGGGCACTGAAGCTTTCTTT CASSSPYRDRGRLGTEAFF
few TRBJ2-7 TRBV28 TRBD1 TGTGCCAGCAGTCCTACCTGGACAGGGGGCTACGAGCAGTACTTC CASSPTWTGGYEQYF
many TRBJ1-2 TRBV3-1 - TGTGCCAGCAGCCAAGATATTTTGGGGGGACTCTATGGCCACACCTTC CASSQDILGGLYGHTF
- TRBJ1-4 TRBV3-1 - TGTGCCAGCAGCACCGGGGGGGCAGGAGAAAAACTGTTTTTT CASSTGGAGEKLFF
many TRBJ1-1 TRBV2 - TGTGCCAGCAGGAGGACGGAAAACACTGAAGCTTTCTTT CASRRTENTEAFF
many TRBJ2-1 TRBV20-1 TRBD2 TGCAGTGCTAACCCTGGGGGTAGCGGGAGAGGCAATGAGCAGTTCTTC CSANPGGSGRGNEQFF
many TRBJ2-2 TRBV14 - TGTGCCAGCAGCCAAGATTTTGCCAGCACCGGGGAGCTGTTTTTT CASSQDFASTGELFF
few TRBJ2-4 TRBV20-1 - TGCAGTGCTAGGGGCCGCCTCGCAGGCATTCAGTACTTC CSARGRLAGIQYF
- TRBJ2-5 TRBV28 - TGTGCCAGCAGTATTCGCCAAGAGACCCAGTACTTC CASSIRQETQYF